This entry concerns a single T cell receptor (beta chain). This sample is drawn from a study of blood T cell repertoires in COVID-19. As for the study in general: T cells, B-cell-depleted T cells, or PBMCs supplied cDNA or gDNA.

The V segment lost 3 bases and the J segment 3 bases; nucleotides outside the gene matches: 6. This CDR3 has 17 residues. Germline loops: CDR1 DFQATT, CDR2 SNEGSKA (reference sequence). The protocol was immunoSEQ multiplex PCR, while the TCRdb copy is restricted to in-frame clones and leaves out a portion. The sample lists about 180,000 clones; roughly 86% were seen once. The TCR comes from a woman between 45 and 60 years old with acute or convalescent COVID-19. Sequences were obtained from peripheral blood. The V gene is TRBV20-1, the J gene TRBJ2-2; 14 nucleotides line up with TRBD2. The CDR3, as DNA: TGCAGTGCTAGTAGACTAGCGGGGGGGCCCTACACCGGGGAGCTGTTTTTT. Encoded protein: CSASRLAGGPYTGELFF.